This entry lists 18 T cell receptor beta chains sequenced from one sample in a study of blood T cells in healthy people across ages. The use of a sample-barcoded 5' primer and a J-beta primer mix characterized a second PCR of roughly 6 to 11 cycles. Each CDR3 protein is one row after TCRdb ran MiXCR on the 5' RACE reads. The repertoire holds under 950,000 distinct CDR3 sequences, with 22% as singletons. Sequencing was done on a sample of blood. The receptors here all came from a man between 65 and 85 years old in good health.

This clonotype has only a few counts. This sequence joins TRBV20-1 and TRBJ1-2, with no clear D. Trimming took off 3 bases at V and 2 bases at J, with 13 bases between the two ends. Germline V gene lookup returns CDR1 DFQATT and CDR2 SNEGSKA (reference sequence). This CDR3 has 14 amino acids. The CDR3 DNA is TGCAGTGCTAGTTTCGGGCACTCCAACTATGGCTACACCTTC. Protein product: CSASFGHSNYGYTF.

This clonotype was detected only a few times. V usage is TRBV20-1 and J usage is TRBJ2-3; D not resolved. CDR3 size: 13 residues. In germline, CDR1 is DFQATT, CDR2 SNEGSKA (reference sequence). V gave up 1 base and J gave up 0 bases, with 5 bases separating them. CDR3 bases: TGCAGTGCTAGAGCCACCAGCACAGATACGCAGTATTTT. Protein sequence: CSARATSTDTQYF.

The chain couples TRBV5-1 to TRBJ1-4; the D is unclear. From germline, CDR1 is SGHRS and CDR2 YFSETQ. There are 13 residues in the CDR3. The V end was cut by 2 bases, the J end by 8 bases, with 10 bases between. The CDR3 coding sequence is TGCGCCAGCAGCTTTAATGTCGGCGAAAAACTGTTTTTT. The encoded protein is CASSFNVGEKLFF.

The V gene is TRBV6-2 or TRBV6-3, the J gene TRBJ2-2; 12 bases map to TRBD2. This CDR3 has 16 amino acids. The junction had 8 bases not matched to a gene; V was cut back by 6 bases and J by 6 bases. CDR1 is MNHEY, CDR2 SVGEGT, per germline. CDR3 protein: CASRAGLAGKAGELFF. In DNA, the CDR3 is TGTGCCAGCAGGGCCGGACTAGCGGGAAAGGCCGGGGAGCTGTTTTTT.

This clonotype was counted at least ten times. J is TRBJ1-4 and V is TRBV29-1; 7 nucleotides align to TRBD1. Germline values: CDR1 SQVTM, CDR2 ANQGSEA. Trimming removed 4 bases from V and 8 bases from J; junction bases left unmatched: 13. The CDR3 is made up of 15 amino acids. The CDR3 DNA is TGCAGCGTTGCAATGTGGACAGGTCGGGGAGAAAAACTGTTTTTT. Amino acids: CSVAMWTGRGEKLFF.

The chain employs TRBV29-1 and TRBJ1-1; a weak D match, TRBD1 (6 bases). Germline V lookup: CDR1 SQVTM, CDR2 ANQGSEA. Trimming took off 6 bases at V and 0 bases at J, with 11 bases between the two ends. The CDR3 consists of 13 residues. CDR3 DNA sequence: TGCAGCGTGGCAGGGGATGTGAACACTGAAGCTTTCTTT. This encodes CSVAGDVNTEAFF.

The sample holds many counts of this clonotype. The V call is TRBV7-2, the J call TRBJ1-5; D possibly corresponds to TRBD1 (5 bases). The CDR3 covers 15 residues. Trimming removed 6 bases at V and 2 bases at J, with 14 bases between. The germline CDR1 and CDR2 sequences are SGHTA and FQGNSA. The CDR3 DNA reads as TGTGCCAGCAGTTTGGGGGGGGGAGGCAATCAGCCCCAGCATTTT. It encodes CASSLGGGGNQPQHF. Full variable domain (outside the CDR3, taken from reference TRBV7-2 and TRBJ1-5): GAGVSQSPSNKVTEKGKDVELRCDPISGHTALYWYRQSLGQGLEFLIYFQGNSAPDKSGLPSDRFSAERTGGSVSTLTIQRTQQEDSAVYLCASSLGGGGNQPQHFGDGTRLSIL.

The gene calls are TRBV13 and TRBJ1-2; D is uncertain. V gave up 3 bases and J gave up 8 bases, with 19 bases separating them. The CDR3 length is 15 residues. In germline, CDR1 is PRHDT, CDR2 FYEKMQ (reference sequence). The CDR3, as DNA: TGTGCCAGCAGCTTTACGTCGCCCCGAGAAGGCGGCTACACCTTC. The encoded protein is CASSFTSPREGGYTF.

This clonotype was seen many times. The chain combines TRBV14 with TRBJ1-2; TRBD1 matches at 7 bases. Per the germline V gene, CDR1 is SGHDN and CDR2 is FVKESK. The CDR3 is made up of 14 amino acids. V lost 4 bases, J lost 4 bases, and 6 bases stayed unmatched. The chain's CDR3 is CASSPRDRSYGYTF. The CDR3 nucleotides are TGTGCCAGCAGCCCCCGGGACAGAAGCTATGGCTACACCTTC.

The CDR3 region has the DNA TGTGCCAGCAGGGAACAGGGCAGTTCCTATAATTCACCCCTCCACTTT. The encoded protein is CASREQGSSYNSPLHF. This sequence joins TRBV2 and TRBJ1-6; D perhaps matches TRBD1 (6 bases). V lost 6 bases and J lost 1, with 13 bases in between. The CDR3 has 16 residues. Germline V gives CDR1 SNHLY, CDR2 FYNNEI.

The V gene is TRBV20-1, the J gene TRBJ2-7; D is undetermined. Germline V CDR1 and CDR2: DFQATT, SNEGSKA (reference sequence). This CDR3 is 15 amino acids long. Trimming took off 0 bases at V and 0 bases at J, with 12 bases between the two ends. The CDR3 DNA follows: TGCAGTGCTAGAGATCTCGGCGGATCCTCCTACGAGCAGTACTTC. Translating it yields CSARDLGGSSYEQYF.

This clonotype was seen at least ten times. The V gene is TRBV28, the J gene TRBJ2-1, with 7 bases matching TRBD1. V gave up 2 bases and J gave up 4 bases; unmatched junction bases: 5. CDR1 and CDR2 from the germline V gene are MDHEN and SYDVKM. The CDR3 totals 15 residues. The CDR3 reads CASSLTRGQYNEQFF. CDR3 sequence (DNA): TGTGCCAGCAGTTTAACTCGGGGACAGTACAATGAGCAGTTCTTC.

There are many counts of this clonotype. V is TRBV19 and J is TRBJ1-2, with TRBD1 as a possible D gene (5 bases). Germline V gives CDR1 LNHDA, CDR2 SQIVND (reference sequence). Trimming shortened V by 4 bases and J by 8 bases, and 17 bases separated the two germline ends. The CDR3 runs 14 residues. The CDR3 reads CASSKESRVIGYTF. In nucleotides, the CDR3 is TGTGCCAGTAGTAAGGAGTCCAGGGTAATCGGCTACACCTTC.

V gene TRBV7-2 combines with J gene TRBJ2-3, with D possibly being TRBD1 or TRBD2 (6 bases each). The CDR3 totals 13 residues. V was trimmed by 6 bases and J by 11 bases, leaving 18 bases between them. Germline V gene sequence: CDR1 SGHTA, CDR2 FQGNSA. CDR3 DNA sequence: TGTGCCAGCAGTCCTGAGGGGGGCTATCGGCAGTATTTT. Residues: CASSPEGGYRQYF.

This clonotype has a handful of counts. V usage is TRBV20-1 and J usage is TRBJ1-5, with a possible D match to TRBD1 (5 bases). Trimming took 7 bases from V and 2 from J, leaving 15 bases between them. This CDR3 spans 14 amino acids. The germline CDR1 and CDR2 sequences are DFQATT and SNEGSKA (reference sequence). CDR3 DNA: TGCAGTGGGTCGGGGCTATCGGGCAATCAGCCCCAGCATTTT. Translation: CSGSGLSGNQPQHF.

This chain links TRBV20-1 with TRBJ1-1; D unclear. Germline loops: CDR1 DFQATT, CDR2 SNEGSKA (reference sequence). V was clipped by 8 bases and J by 0 bases, with 13 bases between them. The CDR3 runs 13 residues. The CDR3 sequence: CSSGREMNTEAFF. The CDR3 DNA reads TGCAGTTCCGGCCGTGAGATGAACACTGAAGCTTTCTTT.

The chain has TRBV9 and TRBJ1-6, with TRBD1 matching 8 bases. CDR1 is SGDLS and CDR2 is YYNGEE in the germline V gene. The CDR3 loop spans 14 amino acids. V dropped 0 bases and J dropped 10; count of bases not matched to a gene: 3. The CDR3 DNA follows: TGTGCCAGCAGCGTAGTGGCAGGGGGCTCACCCCTCCACTTT. Protein product: CASSVVAGGSPLHF.

This clonotype was picked up many times. The V and J genes are TRBV6-1 and TRBJ2-5; D is uncertain. V was cut by 1 base and J by 6 bases, with 0 bases left in between. Germline CDR1 MNHNS, CDR2 SASEGT. CDR3 size: 10 residues. CDR3 region: CASSEETQYF. CDR3 coding DNA: TGTGCCAGCAGTGAAGAGACCCAGTACTTC.